This TCR beta chain stems from a study of T cells after yellow fever vaccination. Via MiXCR, TCRdb re-called the 5' RACE reads, giving one row per CDR3 protein. The table shows 300,000 or so distinct CDR3 sequences, with 10% to 15% occurring only once. To note about this clonotype: Its antigen is still unknown.

V shed 6 bases and J shed 7 bases, with 13 bases lying between them. CDR3 length: 13 residues. Study observations and caveats: Most primary-vaccination clones recurred post-booster (just under 98% CD4, roughly 90% CD8). Faster peaking, at day 5 versus 15, marked a secondary response that was weaker.

The sequences come from CD4+ T cells sorted from PBMCs, collected 45 days after the yellow fever booster vaccination. The receptor was isolated from a man aged 25 to 40 who received the YFV17D yellow fever vaccine. The rearrangement joins TRBV12-3 or TRBV12-4 to TRBJ1-5; D ambiguous. In DNA, the CDR3 is TGTGCCAGCAGGACCTTAATGAGGCAGCCCCAGCATTTT. Its translation: CASRTLMRQPQHF.